A single sample is the source of the 22 T cell receptor beta chains below, sequenced in a study of blood T cell repertoires in COVID-19. The assay was immunoSEQ multiplex PCR, and TCRdb's table has in-frame clones only and misses some. The sample holds about 200,000 clones, roughly 80% seen once. The sequenced sample was peripheral blood. Source of these receptors: a man aged 55 to 70 with acute or convalescent COVID-19.

For the CDR3, the DNA is TGTGCCAGCAGCCAAGCCGGGACTAGTCTCAATGAGCAGTTCTTC. This translates into CASSQAGTSLNEQFF. The J gene is TRBJ2-1, the V gene TRBV3-1 (or the pseudogene TRBV3-2); 8 nucleotides align to TRBD2. V trimming: 1 base; J trimming: 6 bases; junction bases outside the gene matches: 5. The CDR3 length is 15 residues. In germline, CDR1 is LGHDT, CDR2 YNNKEL (reference sequence).

The J gene is TRBJ2-1, the V gene TRBV9; D gene ambiguous. Germline-derived CDR1 and CDR2 are SGDLS and YYNGEE. The CDR3 has 12 amino acids. V was pared by 3 bases and J by 4 bases, with 5 bases between. CDR3 in DNA: TGTGCCAGCAGCGCCGAGTACAATGAGCAGTTCTTC. Amino acid sequence: CASSAEYNEQFF.

The rearrangement links TRBV7-9 to TRBJ2-7; D may be TRBD2 (6 bases). Between the trimmed V and J ends, which lost 1 base and 13 bases, there was a span of 11 bases. CDR1 is SEHNR and CDR2 is FQNEAQ in the germline V gene (reference sequence). The CDR3 sequence is 11 residues long. The CDR3 sequence is CASSLEGLYYF. CDR3 sequence (DNA): TGTGCCAGCAGCTTAGAGGGACTTTACTACTTC.

The chain employs TRBV3-1 (or the pseudogene TRBV3-2) and TRBJ1-6, with D unresolved. Per the germline V gene, CDR1 is LGHDT and CDR2 is YNNKEL (reference sequence). The ends were cut back, 5 bases at V and 6 bases at J, with 5 bases in the middle. This CDR3 has 12 amino acids. As DNA, the CDR3 is TGTGCCAGCAGCGCGGGTAATTCACCCCTCCACTTT. Translated, it gives CASSAGNSPLHF.

The chain carries TRBV7-2 and TRBJ2-2, with D perhaps TRBD1 (6 bases). The CDR3 is 14 residues long. With 6 bases removed from V and 4 bases from J, the gap between germline ends came to 12 bases. The germline V gene has CDR1 SGHTA and CDR2 FQGNSA. CDR3 protein: CASRQAGVTGELFF. The CDR3, as DNA: TGTGCCAGCAGACAGGCAGGGGTCACCGGGGAGCTGTTTTTT.

This clone was detected once. This rearrangement joins TRBV6-5 to TRBJ2-7; 7 bases match TRBD1. The CDR3 extends over 14 amino acids. V lost 5 bases and J lost 5; bases outside the gene matches: 9. Germline V gene sequence: CDR1 MNHEY, CDR2 SVGAGI. CDR3 sequence: CASSRNTGEHEQYF. The CDR3 DNA follows: TGTGCCAGCAGTCGAAACACAGGGGAACACGAGCAGTACTTC.

J is TRBJ1-5 and V is TRBV10-1; D call uncertain. The CDR3 is 13 residues long. Germline loops: CDR1 WNHNN, CDR2 SYGVQD (reference sequence). Trimming cost V 4 bases and J 2 bases, with 6 bases left between them. The chain's CDR3 is CASSVQGNQPQHF. CDR3 bases: TGCGCCAGCAGTGTCCAGGGCAATCAGCCCCAGCATTTT.

The chain carries TRBV29-1 and TRBJ1-1; tentatively, D is TRBD1 (6 bases). V shed 7 bases and J shed 4 bases, with 10 bases lying between them. Looked up from germline, CDR1 is SQVTM and CDR2 is ANQGSEA. The CDR3 runs 11 residues. In nucleotides, the CDR3 is TGCAGCGCGGACAGTGCCACTGAAGCTTTCTTT. This encodes CSADSATEAFF.

The gene calls are TRBV21-1 and TRBJ1-6. TRBV21-1 is a documented pseudogene. CDR3 length: 15 amino acids. CDR3 coding DNA: TGTGCCAGCAGCCCCCGTCCCCGGGATAATTCACCCCTCCACTTT. This sequence encodes CASSPRPRDNSPLHF.

The chain joins TRBV7-8 to TRBJ1-4, with TRBD1 matching over 7 bases. J lost 10 bases, V lost 5 bases, and 13 bases had no gene match. The CDR3 sequence is 15 residues long. Germline V lookup: CDR1 SGHVS, CDR2 FQNEAQ. The CDR3 region is CASSHGQAESGKLFF. The DNA for the CDR3 is TGTGCCAGCAGCCATGGACAGGCCGAATCGGGAAAACTGTTTTTT.

The rearrangement uses TRBV30 and TRBJ1-5, with D possibly TRBD1 on 5 matching bases. The CDR3 extends over 14 amino acids. CDR1 and CDR2 (germline): GTSNPN, SVGIG (reference sequence). V was clipped by 1 base and J by 4 bases, with 11 bases between them. Written as DNA, the CDR3 is TGTGCCTGGAGTGCCAGGGTAAGAAATCAGCCCCAGCATTTT. Translating gives CAWSARVRNQPQHF.

J is TRBJ2-1 and V is TRBV6-2 or TRBV6-3; 9 positions agree with TRBD2. CDR3 length: 18 amino acids. V shed 0 bases, J shed 8 bases, and the junction held 14 bases outside the gene matches. Per the germline V gene, CDR1 is MNHEY and CDR2 is SVGEGT. CDR3 coding DNA: TGTGCCAGCAGTTACTCAATAGCGGGGGACACTCCGAGGGATGAGCAGTTCTTC. Protein sequence: CASSYSIAGDTPRDEQFF.

The sample holds one count of this clone. The chain employs TRBV28 and TRBJ2-4, with D possibly being TRBD1 (6 bases). In germline, CDR1 is MDHEN, CDR2 SYDVKM. This CDR3 region has 14 residues. With 6 bases removed from V and 8 bases from J, the gap between germline ends came to 17 bases. CDR3 DNA sequence: TGTGCCAGCAGCACCATGACAGGAGTGGACATTCAGTACTTC. Its translation is CASSTMTGVDIQYF.

V and J are TRBV20-1 and TRBJ1-5, with a weak D call TRBD1 (6 bases). Germline loops: CDR1 DFQATT, CDR2 SNEGSKA (reference sequence). V lost 3 bases to trimming and J lost 6 bases, with 21 bases between them. CDR3 length equals 16 residues. CDR3 amino acids: CSASPRGTGSGQPQHF. The CDR3 DNA is TGCAGTGCTAGTCCCAGAGGAACAGGGTCAGGTCAGCCCCAGCATTTT.

This chain joins TRBV20-1 and TRBJ2-3; tentative D call: TRBD2 (5 bases). This CDR3 has 11 residues. V lost 7 bases, J lost 5 bases, and 10 bases lay in between. Per the germline V gene, CDR1 is DFQATT and CDR2 is SNEGSKA (reference sequence). Written as DNA, the CDR3 is TGCAGTGGAGGGAGAGGAGATACGCAGTATTTT. This gives the protein CSGGRGDTQYF.

The chain employs TRBV6-2 or TRBV6-3 and TRBJ2-2; D remains ambiguous. This CDR3 is 16 amino acids long. Trimming removed 6 bases from V and 4 bases from J, with 18 bases in between. The germline gives CDR1 MNHEY, CDR2 SVGEGT. For the CDR3, the DNA is TGTGCCAGCAGCGTTCTCACAGCCTACAGCACCGGGGAGCTGTTTTTT. Translating it yields CASSVLTAYSTGELFF.

The rearrangement uses TRBV6-5 and TRBJ2-7, with 11 bases identical to TRBD2. The ends lost 2 bases at V and 0 bases at J; junction bases unmatched: 0. The germline V gene encodes CDR1 MNHEY and CDR2 SVGAGI. The CDR3 length is 15 residues. CDR3 sequence (DNA): TGTGCCAGCAGTTACACTAGCGGGAGCTCCTACGAGCAGTACTTC. Residues: CASSYTSGSSYEQYF.

This clone was seen many times. V is TRBV6-1 and J is TRBJ2-2; TRBD1 might be the D (8 bases). The V end lost 1 base, the J end lost 7 bases, and 13 bases lay between the germline ends. Germline CDR1 and CDR2: MNHNS and SASEGT. CDR3 length: 15 residues. CDR3 bases: TGTGCCAGCAGTGAAGTAACAGGGGGGGGCGGGGAGCTGTTTTTT. Its protein product is CASSEVTGGGGELFF.

The rearrangement uses TRBV24-1 and TRBJ1-5; D gene unclear. The CDR3 is 14 amino acids. With 7 bases removed from V and 2 bases from J, the gap between germline ends came to 11 bases. Germline CDR1 is KGHDR and CDR2 is SFDVKD. CDR3: CATSPTGGNQPQHF. CDR3 DNA sequence: TGTGCCACCAGCCCCACGGGTGGCAATCAGCCCCAGCATTTT.

This clone has a handful of counts. The V gene is TRBV7-9, the J gene TRBJ2-1, with a tentative D call TRBD2 (6 bases). The germline CDR1 and CDR2 sequences are SEHNR and FQNEAQ (reference sequence). The germline V and J ends were trimmed by 4 bases and 6 bases, with 16 bases remaining between them. CDR3 length: 15 amino acids. The CDR3 region has the DNA TGTGCCAGCAGCTCGGGACTCCCCTTTGGCAATGAGCAGTTCTTC. It translates to CASSSGLPFGNEQFF.

The chain couples TRBV24-1 to TRBJ1-3; no definite D call. The V and J ends lost 12 bases and 7 bases respectively, with 6 bases between them. This CDR3 is 9 amino acids long. CDR1 KGHDR and CDR2 SFDVKD come from the germline V gene. The CDR3 bases are TGTGCCCCCGGGAACACCATATATTTT. This codes for CAPGNTIYF.

The chain couples TRBV11-2 to TRBJ1-1, with 8 nucleotides matching TRBD1. After removal of 4 bases from V and 4 bases from J, the junction contained 5 bases not matched to a gene. Germline V gives CDR1 SGHAT, CDR2 FQNNGV. CDR3 length equals 14 residues. The CDR3: CASSYGQGGTEAFF. The CDR3, as DNA: TGTGCCAGCAGCTATGGACAGGGAGGCACTGAAGCTTTCTTT.